These T cell receptor beta chains were read from a single sample in a study of PD-1 blockade in classical Hodgkin lymphoma. Sequencing used immunoSEQ multiplex PCR; TCRdb keeps in-frame clones, though not all of them. Of nearly 50,000 clones in the sample, about 76% were seen once. This specimen consisted of peripheral blood mononuclear cells (PBMCs), obtained before the fourth cycle of nivolumab. These TCRs come from a human donor with classical Hodgkin lymphoma. The CDR3 runs from the conserved cysteine through the conserved F or W. The order of the fields is V gene, J gene, CDR3 protein.

TRBV27	TRBJ1-2	CASSLAGGGGYTF
TRBV19	TRBJ1-1	CASSLRTGLAPTEAFF
TRBV5-1	TRBJ2-7	CASSLGGREQYF
TRBV6-5	TRBJ2-2	CASNPRSGGELFF
TRBV7-2	TRBJ1-2	CASSTQRGNYGYTF
TRBV5-1	TRBJ2-7	CASSLREFNLEQYF
TRBV29-1	TRBJ2-3	CSVVGGSNTDTQYF
TRBV27	TRBJ2-1	CASSLTEWEGPSGEQFF
TRBV19	TRBJ2-7	CASQLGGQGYYEQYF
TRBV7-6	TRBJ2-7	CASSRAWGPYYEQYF
TRBV28	TRBJ1-1	CASSLAEEREDTEAFF
TRBV25-1	TRBJ2-7	CASSEGYEQYF
TRBV5-1	TRBJ1-2	CASSPGQSYGYTF
TRBV7-9	TRBJ1-1	CASSLERGTEAFF
TRBV10-1	TRBJ2-1	CASSLNRGLGNEQFF